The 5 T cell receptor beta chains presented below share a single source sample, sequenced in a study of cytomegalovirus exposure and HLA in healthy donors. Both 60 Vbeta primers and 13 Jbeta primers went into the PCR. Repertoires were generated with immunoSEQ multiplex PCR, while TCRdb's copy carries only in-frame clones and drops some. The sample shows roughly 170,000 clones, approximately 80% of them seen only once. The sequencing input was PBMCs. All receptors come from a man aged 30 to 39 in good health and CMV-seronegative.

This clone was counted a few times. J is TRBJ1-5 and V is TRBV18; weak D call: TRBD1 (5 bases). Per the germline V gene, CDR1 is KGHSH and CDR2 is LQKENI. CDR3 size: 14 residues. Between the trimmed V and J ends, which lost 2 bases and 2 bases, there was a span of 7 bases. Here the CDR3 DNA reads TGTGCCAGCTCACCAGGGACTGGCAATCAGCCCCAGCATTTT. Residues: CASSPGTGNQPQHF. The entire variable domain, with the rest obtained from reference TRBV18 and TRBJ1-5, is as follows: NAGVMQNPRHLVRRRGQEARLRCSPMKGHSHVYWYRQLPEEGLKFMVYLQKENIIDESGMPKERFSAEFPKEGPSILRIQQVVRGDSAAYFCASSPGTGNQPQHFGDGTRLSIL.

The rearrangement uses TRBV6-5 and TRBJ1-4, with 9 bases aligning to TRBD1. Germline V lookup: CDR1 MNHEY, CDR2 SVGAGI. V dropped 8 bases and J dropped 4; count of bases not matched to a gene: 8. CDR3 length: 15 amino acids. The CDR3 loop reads CASGGTGQGNEKLFF. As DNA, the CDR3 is TGTGCCAGCGGAGGTACGGGACAGGGTAATGAAAAACTGTTTTTT.

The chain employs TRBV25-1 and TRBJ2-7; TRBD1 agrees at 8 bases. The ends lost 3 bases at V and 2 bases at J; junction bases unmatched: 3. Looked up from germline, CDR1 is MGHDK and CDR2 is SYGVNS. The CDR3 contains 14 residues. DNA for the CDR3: TGTGCCAGCAGTGAGACAGGGGCGGCCTACGAGCAGTACTTC. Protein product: CASSETGAAYEQYF.

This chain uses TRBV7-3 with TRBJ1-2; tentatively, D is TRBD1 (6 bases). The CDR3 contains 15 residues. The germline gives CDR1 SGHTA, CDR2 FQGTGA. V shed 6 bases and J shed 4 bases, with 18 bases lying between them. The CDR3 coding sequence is TGTGCCAGCAGGGAAGGGGGTACTGTTAGCTATGGCTACACCTTC. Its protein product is CASREGGTVSYGYTF.

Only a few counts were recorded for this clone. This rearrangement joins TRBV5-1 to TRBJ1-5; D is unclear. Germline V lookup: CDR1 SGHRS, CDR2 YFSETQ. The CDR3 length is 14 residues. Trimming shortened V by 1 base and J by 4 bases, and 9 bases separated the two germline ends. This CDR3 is CASSLSSGNQPQHF. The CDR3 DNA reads TGCGCCAGCAGCTTGAGTTCAGGTAATCAGCCCCAGCATTTT. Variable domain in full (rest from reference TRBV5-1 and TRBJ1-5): KAGVTQTPRYLIKTRGQQVTLSCSPISGHRSVSWYQQTPGQGLQFLFEYFSETQRNKGNFPGRFSGRQFSNSRSEMNVSTLELGDSALYLCASSLSSGNQPQHFGDGTRLSIL.